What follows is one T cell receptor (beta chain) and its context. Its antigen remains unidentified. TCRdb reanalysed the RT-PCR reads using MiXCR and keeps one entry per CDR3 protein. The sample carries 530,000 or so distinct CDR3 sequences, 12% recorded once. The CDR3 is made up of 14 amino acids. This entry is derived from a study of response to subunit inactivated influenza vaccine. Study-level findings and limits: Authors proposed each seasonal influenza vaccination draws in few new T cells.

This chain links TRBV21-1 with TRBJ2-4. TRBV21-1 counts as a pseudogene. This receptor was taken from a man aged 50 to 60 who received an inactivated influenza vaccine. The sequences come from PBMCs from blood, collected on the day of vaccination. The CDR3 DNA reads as TGTGCCAGCAGCAAAGTGCGTGGGAAAAACATTCAGTACTTC. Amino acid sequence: CASSKVRGKNIQYF.